The clone carrying this TCR beta chain was detected only a few times. Its antigen is still unknown. The data belong to a study of T cell repertoires in cytomegalovirus infection. Study overall: Selected CMV epitopes included recently identified HLA-C-restricted ones as well as well-studied HLA-B-restricted ones. Carrying CMV and the relevant HLA type showed in public TCR beta signatures.

Study outcomes and limitations: Using cumulative public TCR beta family frequency, the authors identified those who carried CMV together with the relevant HLA. Dominant in the ex vivo response were TCR beta clonotypes restricted by HLA-C and specific for CMV.

TCRdb reprocessed the reads with MiXCR, giving one entry per CDR3 protein. This sample carries fewer than 30,000 distinct CDR3 sequences, roughly a fifth of them seen once, and the ten largest clones take roughly 80%. Per germline, CDR1 MGHRA and CDR2 YSYEKL. The CDR3 runs 15 residues. The trim removed 0 bases at V and 4 bases at J, leaving 2 bases unmatched. The chain combines TRBV4-1 with TRBJ1-3; 8 bases align to TRBD1. The material was CD8+ T cells from cultured PBMCs, obtained from culture after CMV antigen stimulation. The clonotype was recovered from a human donor in good health (CMV status not recorded). Some clones in this sample may be carry-over from other donors' samples. The CDR3 region is CASSQDRTGGNTIYF. The CDR3 nucleotides read TGCGCCAGCAGCCAAGATAGGACAGGGGGAAACACCATATATTTT.